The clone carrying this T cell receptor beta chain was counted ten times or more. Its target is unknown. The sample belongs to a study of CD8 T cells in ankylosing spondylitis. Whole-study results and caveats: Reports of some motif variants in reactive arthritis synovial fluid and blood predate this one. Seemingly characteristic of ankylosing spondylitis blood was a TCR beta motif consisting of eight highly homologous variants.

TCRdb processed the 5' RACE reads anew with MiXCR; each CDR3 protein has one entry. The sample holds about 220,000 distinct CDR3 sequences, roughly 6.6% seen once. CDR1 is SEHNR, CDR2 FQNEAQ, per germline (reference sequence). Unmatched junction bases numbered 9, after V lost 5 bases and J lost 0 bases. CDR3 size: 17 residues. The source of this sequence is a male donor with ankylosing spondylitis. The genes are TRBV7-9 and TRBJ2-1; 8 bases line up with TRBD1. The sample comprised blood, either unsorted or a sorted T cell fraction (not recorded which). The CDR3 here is CASSPPGDRSSYNEQFF. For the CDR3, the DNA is TGTGCCAGCAGCCCCCCTGGGGACAGGAGCTCCTACAATGAGCAGTTCTTC.